The 7 T cell receptor beta chains presented below share a single source sample, sequenced in a study of regulatory T cells in long-lasting Graves disease (dated by TCRdb to the early 2020s). Per the publication, the time point label means: persistent/refractory GD, antithyroid drugs over 5 years with positive TRAb. For both TCR sequencing and RNA sequencing, RNA was extracted from PBMCs in TRIzol. Libraries were built with multiplex PCR. Data came from an Illumina HiSeq 4000. CDR3 regions were amplified by Arm-PCR with iRepertoire HTBI primers to construct TCR beta libraries. Using fastp at Q25 and MiXCR, TCRdb reprocessed the public reads and kept productive beta chains. Identical CDR3 protein sequences are pooled into one entry, listed with their most common genes and DNA. The table for this sample lists 600,000 to 800,000 distinct CDR3 sequences; about 30% of them were counted only once. The ten largest clones capture 40% to 50% of the sample.

The material sequenced was peripheral blood mononuclear cells (PBMCs), taken when the disease was refractory, from a patient treated with antithyroid drugs. These receptors all come from a female donor with Graves disease.

This clonotype appeared many times. The chain carries TRBV12-3 or TRBV12-4 and TRBJ1-1; 7 bases agree with TRBD1. V was clipped by 6 bases and J by 0 bases; unmatched bases: 7. The CDR3 has 15 residues. The CDR3 DNA reads TGTGCCAGCAGCACAACAGGGGCGATGAACACTGAAGCTTTCTTT. This translates into CASSTTGAMNTEAFF.

Ten or more counts support this clonotype. The rearrangement joins TRBV18 to TRBJ1-4; 7 nucleotides agree with TRBD1. This CDR3 contains 14 residues. Germline V lookup: CDR1 KGHSH, CDR2 LQKENI. The junction had 3 bases not matched to a gene; V was cut back by 4 bases and J by 4 bases. The chain's CDR3 is CASSLDRVNEKLFF. The CDR3 DNA reads TGTGCCAGCTCACTCGACAGGGTTAATGAAAAACTGTTTTTT.

A few counts support this clonotype. The rearrangement uses TRBV14 and TRBJ2-7; D possibly matches TRBD1 or TRBD2 (5 bases each). From germline, CDR1 is SGHDN and CDR2 FVKESK. The germline V and J ends were trimmed by 5 bases and 4 bases, with 18 bases remaining between them. The CDR3 runs to 15 residues. The CDR3 region has the DNA TGTGCCAGCAGCTACACCTTGGGGGTGTTATACGAGCAGTACTTC. Its translation is CASSYTLGVLYEQYF.

The CDR3 DNA reads TGTGCCACCAGCAGAGTGACGGGAACTGAAGCTTTCTTT. Its protein product is CATSRVTGTEAFF. The chain is built from TRBV15 and TRBJ1-1, with unresolved D. The CDR3 consists of 13 residues. CDR1 and CDR2 (germline): LNHNV, YYDKDF (reference sequence). V was clipped by 1 base and J by 5 bases, with 8 bases between them.

The V call is TRBV19, the J call TRBJ1-6; D is unresolved. With 0 bases removed from V and 10 bases from J, the gap between germline ends came to 7 bases. CDR1 is LNHDA and CDR2 is SQIVND in the germline V gene (reference sequence). CDR3 size: 13 residues. CDR3 in DNA: TGTGCCAGTAGTATAGATCGCGGGTCACCCCTCCACTTT. Its protein product is CASSIDRGSPLHF.

This clonotype was seen a few times. The chain has TRBV6-1 and TRBJ1-6; D remains ambiguous. Looked up from germline, CDR1 is MNHNS and CDR2 is SASEGT. CDR3 size: 11 residues. V dropped 3 bases and J dropped 10 bases, with 4 bases sitting between them. The CDR3 DNA reads TGTGCCAGCAGTGAGTTGTCACCCCTCCACTTT. Encoded protein: CASSELSPLHF.

This clonotype occurred a few times. The V call is TRBV6-1, the J call TRBJ1-2; TRBD1 matches 10 bases. This CDR3 has 14 residues. V was pared by 6 bases and J by 4 bases, with 5 bases of the junction left unmatched. Germline assignment: CDR1 MNHNS and CDR2 SASEGT. CDR3 bases: TGTGCCAGCAGGCCGACAGGGGGCCCCTATGGCTACACCTTC. Protein: CASRPTGGPYGYTF.